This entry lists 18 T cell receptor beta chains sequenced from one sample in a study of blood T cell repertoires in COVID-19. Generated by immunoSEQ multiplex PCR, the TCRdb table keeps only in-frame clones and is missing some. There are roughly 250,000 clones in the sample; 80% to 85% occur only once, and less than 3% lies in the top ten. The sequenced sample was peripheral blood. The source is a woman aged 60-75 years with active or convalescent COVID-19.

CDR3 loop: CASSLLLGQGVMGTEAFF. DNA for the CDR3: TGTGCCAGCAGCTTACTTCTAGGACAGGGGGTAATGGGGACTGAAGCTTTCTTT. The chain uses TRBV7-6 and TRBJ1-1, with 10 bases matching TRBD1. The CDR3 runs to 18 residues. V was clipped by 2 bases and J by 5 bases; unmatched bases: 14. Germline CDR1 reads SGHVS; CDR2 reads FNYEAQ.

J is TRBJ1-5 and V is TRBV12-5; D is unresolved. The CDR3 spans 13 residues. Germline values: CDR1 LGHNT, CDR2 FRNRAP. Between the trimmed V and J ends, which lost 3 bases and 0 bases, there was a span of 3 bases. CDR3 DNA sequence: TGTGCTAGTGGTTTATATAGCAATCAGCCCCAGCATTTT. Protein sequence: CASGLYSNQPQHF.

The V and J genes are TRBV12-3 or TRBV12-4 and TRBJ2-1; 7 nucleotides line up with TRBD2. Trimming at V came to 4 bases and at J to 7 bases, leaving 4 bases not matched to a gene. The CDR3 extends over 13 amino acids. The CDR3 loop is CASSWAGVNEQFF. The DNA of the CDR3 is TGTGCCAGCAGTTGGGCGGGGGTTAATGAGCAGTTCTTC.

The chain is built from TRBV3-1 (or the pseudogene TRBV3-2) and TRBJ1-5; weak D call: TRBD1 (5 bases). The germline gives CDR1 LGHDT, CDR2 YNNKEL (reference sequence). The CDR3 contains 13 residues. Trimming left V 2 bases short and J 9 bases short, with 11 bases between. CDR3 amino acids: CASSQSGQGPQHF. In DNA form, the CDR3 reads TGTGCCAGCAGCCAAAGTGGCCAGGGGCCCCAGCATTTT.

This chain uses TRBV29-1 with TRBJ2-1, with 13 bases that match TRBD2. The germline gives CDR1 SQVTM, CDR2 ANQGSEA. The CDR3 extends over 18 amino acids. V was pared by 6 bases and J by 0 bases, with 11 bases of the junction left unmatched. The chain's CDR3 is CSVWTSGGPRSSYNEQFF. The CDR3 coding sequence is TGCAGCGTCTGGACTAGCGGGGGCCCCAGGAGCTCCTACAATGAGCAGTTCTTC.

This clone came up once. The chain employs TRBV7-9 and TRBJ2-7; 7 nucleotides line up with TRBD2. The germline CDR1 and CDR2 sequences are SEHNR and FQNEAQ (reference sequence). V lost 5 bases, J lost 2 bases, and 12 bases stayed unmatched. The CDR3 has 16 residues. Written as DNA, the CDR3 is TGTGCCAGCAGCCAGGACGGCGGCGGGGGACCCTACGAGCAGTACTTC. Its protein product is CASSQDGGGGPYEQYF.

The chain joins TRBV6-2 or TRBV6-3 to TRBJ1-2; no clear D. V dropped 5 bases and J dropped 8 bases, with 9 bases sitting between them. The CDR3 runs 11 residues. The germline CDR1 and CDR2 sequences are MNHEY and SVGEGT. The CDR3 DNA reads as TGTGCCAGCAGTGCAGTGGTCGGCTACACCTTC. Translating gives CASSAVVGYTF.

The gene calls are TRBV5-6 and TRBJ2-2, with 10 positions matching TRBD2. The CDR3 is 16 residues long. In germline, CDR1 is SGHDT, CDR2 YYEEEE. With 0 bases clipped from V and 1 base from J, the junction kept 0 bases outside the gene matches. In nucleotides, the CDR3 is TGTGCCAGCAGCTTGGGACTAGCGGGGAACACCGGGGAGCTGTTTTTT. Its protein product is CASSLGLAGNTGELFF. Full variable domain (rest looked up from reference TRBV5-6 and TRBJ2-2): DAGVTQSPTHLIKTRGQQVTLRCSPKSGHDTVSWYQQALGQGPQFIFQYYEEEERQRGNFPDRFSGHQFPNYSSELNVNALLLGDSALYLCASSLGLAGNTGELFFGEGSRLTVL.

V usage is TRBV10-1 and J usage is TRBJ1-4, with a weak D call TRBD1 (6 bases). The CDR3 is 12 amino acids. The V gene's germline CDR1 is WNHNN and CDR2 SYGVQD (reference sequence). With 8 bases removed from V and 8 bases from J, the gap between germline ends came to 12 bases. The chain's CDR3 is CASHSGVEKLFF. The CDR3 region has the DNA TGCGCCAGCCACTCAGGGGTAGAAAAACTGTTTTTT.

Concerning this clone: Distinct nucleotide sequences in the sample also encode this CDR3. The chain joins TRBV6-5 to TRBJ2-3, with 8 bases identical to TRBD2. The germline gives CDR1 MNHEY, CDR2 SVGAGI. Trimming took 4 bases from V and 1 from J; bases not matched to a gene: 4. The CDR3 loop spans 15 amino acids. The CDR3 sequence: CASSSLAGRTDTQYF. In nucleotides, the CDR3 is TGTGCCAGCAGTTCCTTAGCGGGGCGCACAGATACGCAGTATTTT.

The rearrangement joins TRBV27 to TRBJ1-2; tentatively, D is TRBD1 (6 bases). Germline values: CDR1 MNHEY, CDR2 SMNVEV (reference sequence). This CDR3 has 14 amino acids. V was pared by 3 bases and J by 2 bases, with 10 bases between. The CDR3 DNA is TGTGCCAGCAGTTTCCTAGGACAGAACTATGGCTACACCTTC. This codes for CASSFLGQNYGYTF.

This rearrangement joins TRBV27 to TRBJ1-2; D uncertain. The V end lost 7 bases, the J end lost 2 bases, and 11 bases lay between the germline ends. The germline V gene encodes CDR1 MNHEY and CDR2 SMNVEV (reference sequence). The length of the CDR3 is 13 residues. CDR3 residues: CASKRGPNYGYTF. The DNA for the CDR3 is TGTGCCAGCAAGAGAGGCCCAAACTATGGCTACACCTTC.

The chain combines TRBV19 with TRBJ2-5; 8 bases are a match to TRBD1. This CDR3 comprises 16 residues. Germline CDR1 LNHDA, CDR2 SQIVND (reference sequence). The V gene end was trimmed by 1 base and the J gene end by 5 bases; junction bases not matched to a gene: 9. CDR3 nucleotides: TGTGCCAGTAGTATAGGGGGGACAGGTGGAGGGGAGACCCAGTACTTC. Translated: CASSIGGTGGGETQYF.

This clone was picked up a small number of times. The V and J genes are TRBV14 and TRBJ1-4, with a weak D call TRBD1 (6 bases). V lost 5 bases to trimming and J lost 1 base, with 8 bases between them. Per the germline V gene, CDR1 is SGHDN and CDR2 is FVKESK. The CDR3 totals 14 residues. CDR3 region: CASSLQGTNEKLFF. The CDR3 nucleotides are TGTGCCAGCAGCTTACAGGGAACTAATGAAAAACTGTTTTTT.

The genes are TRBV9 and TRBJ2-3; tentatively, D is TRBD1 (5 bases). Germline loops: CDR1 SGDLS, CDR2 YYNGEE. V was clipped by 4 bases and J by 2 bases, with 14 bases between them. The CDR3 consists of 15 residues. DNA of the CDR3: TGTGCCAGCAGCCCCTCTTCTGGGGCCACAGATACGCAGTATTTT. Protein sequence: CASSPSSGATDTQYF. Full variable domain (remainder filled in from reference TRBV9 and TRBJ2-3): DSGVTQTPKHLITATGQRVTLRCSPRSGDLSVYWYQQSLDQGLQFLIQYYNGEERAKGNILERFSAQQFPDLHSELNLSSLELGDSALYFCASSPSSGATDTQYFGPGTRLTVL.

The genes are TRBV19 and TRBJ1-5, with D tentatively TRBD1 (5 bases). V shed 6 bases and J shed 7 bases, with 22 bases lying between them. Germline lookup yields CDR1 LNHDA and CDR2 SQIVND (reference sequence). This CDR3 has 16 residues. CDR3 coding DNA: TGTGCCAGTAGCCCTGGGGGGGGAGGGATGAGGCAGCCCCAGCATTTT. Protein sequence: CASSPGGGGMRQPQHF. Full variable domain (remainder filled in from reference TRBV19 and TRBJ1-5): DGGITQSPKYLFRKEGQNVTLSCEQNLNHDAMYWYRQDPGQGLRLIYYSQIVNDFQKGDIAEGYSVSREKKESFPLTVTSAQKNPTAFYLCASSPGGGGMRQPQHFGDGTRLSIL.

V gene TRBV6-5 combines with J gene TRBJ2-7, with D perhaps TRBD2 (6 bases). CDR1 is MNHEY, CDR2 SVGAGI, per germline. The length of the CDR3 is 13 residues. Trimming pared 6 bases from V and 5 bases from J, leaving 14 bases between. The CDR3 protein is CASSPVTGDEQYF. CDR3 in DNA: TGTGCCAGCAGCCCCGTTACGGGGGACGAGCAGTACTTC.

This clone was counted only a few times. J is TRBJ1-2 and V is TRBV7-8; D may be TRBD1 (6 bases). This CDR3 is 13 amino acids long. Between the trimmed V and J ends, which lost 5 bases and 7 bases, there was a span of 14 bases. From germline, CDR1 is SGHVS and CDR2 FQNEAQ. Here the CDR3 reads CASSPIRGSGYTF. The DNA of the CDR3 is TGTGCCAGCAGCCCCATAAGGGGGAGTGGCTACACCTTC.